The source of this T cell receptor (beta chain) is a study of siplizumab effects on memory and regulatory T cells. Findings and caveats of the study: For mappable alloreactive CD4+ clones, the mean Treg-derived fraction was about 72% with siplizumab and 25% to 30% in controls. Siplizumab significantly lowered the alloreactive sequences that could be traced to unstimulated CD4+ memory cells. Unstimulated subsets captured only a minor fraction of alloreactive clones.

On this clone itself: Its antigen is undetermined.

Assays examined 100,000 or so TCR templates per sample. TCRdb's table, derived via immunoSEQ multiplex PCR, lists solely in-frame clones and lacks some. This table has about 40,000 clones, around 90% appearing once. Trimming left V 3 bases short and J 2 bases short, with 7 bases between. Germline CDR1 reads KGHSH; CDR2 reads LQKENI. The CDR3 spans 13 residues. Sequenced input: naive CD4+ T cells sorted from blood. The clonotype originates from a human donor in good health. J is TRBJ2-5 and V is TRBV18, with D possibly being TRBD2 (6 bases). The CDR3 DNA reads as TGTGCCAGCTCACCTGGACTACAAGAGACCCAGTACTTC. Translated, it gives CASSPGLQETQYF.